This is a list of T cell receptor beta chains from one sample in a study of T cell responses to AZD1222 COVID-19 vaccine. Clones were sequenced by immunoSEQ multiplex PCR, and TCRdb holds only the in-frame ones, with some missing. The sample records about 140,000 clones, about 86% being singletons. The sequencing used peripheral blood, collected 28 days after the second AZD1222 dose. Source of these receptors: an adult who received the AZD1222 COVID-19 vaccine. The CDR3 runs from the conserved cysteine through the conserved F or W. The D gene is left open where the match is weak.

v_call	j_call	d_call	cdr3_nt	cdr3_aa
TRBV27	TRBJ1-6	TRBD1	TGTGCCAGCAGTTCTCTGCTCCAGGACAGGGACTCACCCCTCCACTTT	CASSSLLQDRDSPLHF
TRBV20-1	TRBJ1-1	NA	TGCAGTGCAGAGGCGCTGACTGAAGCTTTCTTT	CSAEALTEAFF
TRBV2	TRBJ2-5	NA	TGTGCCAGCTGTGAAGTCACGCAGGGGACCCAGTACTTC	CASCEVTQGTQYF
TRBV5-1	TRBJ1-2	NA	TGCGCCAGCAGGGGGGGGTCAACACAACATGGCTACACCTTC	CASRGGSTQHGYTF
TRBV5-1	TRBJ2-6	NA	TGCGCCAGCAGCTTGGGGGGTAACTCTGGGGCCAACGTCCTGACTTTC	CASSLGGNSGANVLTF
TRBV19	TRBJ2-1	NA	TGTGCCAGTACCAAAGAGCGGGTTACAGGGAATGAGCAGTTCTTC	CASTKERVTGNEQFF
TRBV23-1	TRBJ1-1	NA	TGCGCCAGCAGTCAATCGTTCCGGGGTGAAAACACTGAAGCTTTCTTT	CASSQSFRGENTEAFF
TRBV11-2	TRBJ1-4	NA	TGTGCCAGCAGAGAGGGCGACGGATTACATGAAAAACTGTTTTTT	CASREGDGLHEKLFF
TRBV19	TRBJ1-1	NA	TGTGCCAGTATGCGGGGGGTTTTGAACACTGAAGCTTTCTTT	CASMRGVLNTEAFF
TRBV10-1	TRBJ1-2	TRBD1	TGCGCCAGCATAAGACAGGGTTCGGACGGCTACACCTTC	CASIRQGSDGYTF
TRBV11-2	TRBJ2-7	NA	TGTGCCAGCAGCTTGGAAGCCGACAGTGCCTACGAGCAGTACTTC	CASSLEADSAYEQYF
TRBV7-6	TRBJ2-1	TRBD2	TGTGCCAGCAGCGTGACTAGCGGGAGTGGAAATGAGCAGTTCTTC	CASSVTSGSGNEQFF
TRBV2	TRBJ1-2	NA	TGTGCCAGCAGTGAGGGGGATGGCTACACCTTC	CASSEGDGYTF
TRBV6-2/TRBV6-3	TRBJ2-5	NA	TGTGCCAGCAGCCTTCGGGAGACCCAGTACTTC	CASSLRETQYF
TRBV11-2	TRBJ1-2	NA	TGTGCCAGCAGCTTTGCCGGCTCCCTTTATGGCTACACCTTC	CASSFAGSLYGYTF
TRBV10-3	TRBJ2-7	TRBD1	TGTGCCATCAGTGGCCCCTCCCCCCGGACAGGGCAGACCTACGAGCAGTACTTC	CAISGPSPRTGQTYEQYF